The next 12 T cell receptor beta chains were all read from a single sample in a study of T cells in Graves' hyperthyroidism and ophthalmopathy. Amplified regions were TCR beta CDR3 sequences from RNA transcripts. Primed by the HTBI set, a first-round RT-PCR was run on the TCR CDR3. TCRdb re-called the multiplex PCR reads with MiXCR, one entry per CDR3 protein. This repertoire shows about 47,000 distinct CDR3 sequences, less than 65% found once; its top ten account for under 35%. The sequencing input was peripheral blood or thyroid tissue (not recorded which). The origin of the receptors is a man aged 18 to 30 with Graves' hyperthyroidism.

This rearrangement joins TRBV29-1 to TRBJ1-1; tentative D call: TRBD1 (5 bases). V lost 5 bases to trimming and J lost 2 bases, with 18 bases between them. The CDR3 is 15 amino acids. Germline V gene data show CDR1 as SQVTM and CDR2 as ANQGSEA. CDR3 sequence: CSVIGTGDGNTEAFF. DNA for the CDR3: TGCAGCGTTATAGGGACTGGCGATGGTAACACTGAAGCTTTCTTT.

With respect to this clonotype: Likely a read error: the CDR3 ends without its conserved phenylalanine or tryptophan. The chain uses TRBV7-9 and TRBJ1-5; D possibly corresponds to TRBD1 (5 bases). CDR1 is SEHNR and CDR2 is FQNEAQ in the germline V gene (reference sequence). The CDR3 runs 14 residues. CDR3: CASSLEGSRQPQHS. In DNA form, the CDR3 reads TGTGCCAGCAGTTTAGAGGGGAGCCGTCAGCCCCAGCATTCT.

V is TRBV29-1 and J is TRBJ2-5; 9 positions match TRBD1. The V gene end was trimmed by 7 bases and the J gene end by 5 bases; junction bases not matched to a gene: 5. The CDR3 spans 12 residues. From germline, CDR1 is SQVTM and CDR2 ANQGSEA. CDR3 nucleotides: TGCAGCGGGACAGGGGAGGGCGAGACCCAGTACTTC. Translated, it gives CSGTGEGETQYF.

The chain recombines TRBV7-8 with TRBJ1-2; D gene unclear. CDR3 size: 13 residues. Germline V lookup: CDR1 SGHVS, CDR2 FQNEAQ. Between the trimmed V and J ends, which lost 7 bases and 3 bases, there was a span of 12 bases. The CDR3 DNA follows: TGTGCCAGCATCGAGGGCTCATACTATGGCTACACCTTC. Protein: CASIEGSYYGYTF.

This clonotype was recorded at least ten times. The chain carries TRBV30 and TRBJ1-4; the D is unclear. Looked up from germline, CDR1 is GTSNPN and CDR2 is SVGIG (reference sequence). Trimming took off 2 bases at V and 15 bases at J, with 19 bases between the two ends. CDR3 length: 13 amino acids. The CDR3: CAWSLAAKVEVFF. Here the CDR3 DNA reads TGTGCCTGGAGTCTGGCCGCTAAAGTAGAGGTGTTTTTT.

The chain carries TRBV29-1 and TRBJ1-1; D possibly corresponds to TRBD1 (6 bases). The length of the CDR3 is 15 residues. Germline lookup yields CDR1 SQVTM and CDR2 ANQGSEA. The V gene lost 4 bases and the J gene lost 1 base, with 16 bases spanning the gap. The CDR3 loop is CSVGRGEWTNTEAFF. CDR3 DNA: TGCAGCGTTGGCAGGGGAGAGTGGACGAACACTGAAGCTTTCTTT.

The sample holds one count of this clonotype. This chain connects TRBV7-7 to TRBJ1-4, with TRBD1 as a possible D gene (5 bases). Germline lookup yields CDR1 SSHAT and CDR2 FNYEAQ (reference sequence). CDR3 size: 12 residues. The V end lost 8 bases, the J end lost 12 bases, and 16 bases lay between the germline ends. The CDR3 protein is CASRDGRSELFF. In DNA form, the CDR3 reads TGTGCCAGCCGGGACGGGAGAAGCGAACTGTTTTTT.

This clonotype has a count of ten or more. CDR3 in DNA: TGTGCCAGTAGTGCCGGACTAGCGGGAATCACCGGGGAGCTGTTTTTT. Translated: CASSAGLAGITGELFF. The rearrangement links TRBV19 to TRBJ2-2; the match to TRBD2 covers 12 bases. The CDR3 spans 16 residues. The germline V gene encodes CDR1 LNHDA and CDR2 SQIVND (reference sequence). The junction had 5 bases not matched to a gene; V was cut back by 5 bases and J by 4 bases.

The rearrangement uses TRBV7-2 and TRBJ1-2; no firm D call. The V end lost 2 bases, the J end lost 5 bases, and 9 bases lay between the germline ends. The CDR3 totals 13 residues. Germline CDR1 and CDR2: SGHTA and FQGNSA. DNA for the CDR3: TGTGCCAGCAGCTTAAGCAGTGATTATGGCTACACCTTC. Its protein is CASSLSSDYGYTF.

This chain connects TRBV20-1 to TRBJ2-5; D uncertain. Per germline, CDR1 DFQATT and CDR2 SNEGSKA (reference sequence). V was trimmed by 7 bases and J by 0 bases, leaving 6 bases between them. This CDR3 is built from 11 residues. CDR3: CSGTHQETQYF. For the CDR3, the DNA is TGCAGTGGTACCCACCAAGAGACCCAGTACTTC.

The chain couples TRBV20-1 to TRBJ2-5; D not certain. CDR1 is DFQATT, CDR2 SNEGSKA, per germline (reference sequence). Trimming took off 0 bases at V and 10 bases at J, with 6 bases between the two ends. This CDR3 is built from 10 residues. DNA for the CDR3: TGCAGTGCTAGAGAGGGGATCCAGTACTTC. The encoded protein is CSAREGIQYF.

A remark on this clonotype: The conserved phenylalanine or tryptophan is not found at the CDR3 terminus, so this likely reflects a read error. No DNA is shown, since the ends of the CDR3 on it are uncertain; the CDR3 is the one TCRdb lists. The CDR3 here is CASTFVPLAGANVPTL. The rearrangement joins TRBV6-1 to TRBJ2-6; the table's TRBD1 call for D was not verified on the DNA. The CDR3 totals 16 residues, both ends included. Germline V gene lookup returns CDR1 MNHNS and CDR2 SASEGT.